Here is one T cell receptor (beta chain) with its context. Its antigen is not identified. Construction of TCR beta libraries relied on iRepertoire HTBI primers and on Arm-PCR targeting CDR3 regions. Each CDR3 protein gets one entry after TCRdb re-called the multiplex PCR reads with MiXCR. The profile shows around 400,000 distinct CDR3 sequences, approximately 12% of them singletons. Germline V gene sequence: CDR1 SNHLY, CDR2 FYNNEI. Trimming removed 7 bases from V and 3 bases from J, with 6 bases in between. The CDR3 consists of 11 residues. The record originates from a study of regulatory T cells in long-lasting Graves disease. The study's findings and limits: Newly diagnosed disease favored TRBV20-1 and TRBJ2-1 over persistent disease.

As to time point: newly diagnosed GD, antithyroid drugs for less than 3 months. The TCR library was made from RNA extracted from PBMCs. These data were likewise used in another study, on T cells in Graves' hyperthyroidism and ophthalmopathy. From that study: Patients between 18 and 65 years old had hyperthyroidism, newly diagnosed and lasting under 2 months. For the diagnoses, clinical symptoms, serum thyroxine and TRAb, thyroid ultrasound and orbital computed tomography were used.

The rearrangement links TRBV2 to TRBJ1-2, with unresolved D. Sequenced material: peripheral blood mononuclear cells (PBMCs), taken at new diagnosis, from a patient treated with antithyroid drugs. The clonotype originates from a woman aged 18-29 years with Graves disease. This CDR3 is CASTSHYGYTF. Written as DNA, the CDR3 is TGTGCCAGCACCTCTCACTATGGCTACACCTTC.